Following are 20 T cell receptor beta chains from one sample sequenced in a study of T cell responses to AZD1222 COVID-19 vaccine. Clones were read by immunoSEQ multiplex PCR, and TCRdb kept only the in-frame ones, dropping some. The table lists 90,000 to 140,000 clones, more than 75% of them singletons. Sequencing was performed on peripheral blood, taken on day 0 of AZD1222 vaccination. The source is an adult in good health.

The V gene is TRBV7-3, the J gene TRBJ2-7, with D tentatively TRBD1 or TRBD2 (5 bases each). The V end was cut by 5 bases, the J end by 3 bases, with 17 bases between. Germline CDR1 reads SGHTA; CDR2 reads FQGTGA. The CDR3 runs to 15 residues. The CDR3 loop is CASSPMGVSGYEQYF. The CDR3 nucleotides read TGTGCCAGCAGCCCCATGGGGGTCTCGGGCTACGAGCAGTACTTC.

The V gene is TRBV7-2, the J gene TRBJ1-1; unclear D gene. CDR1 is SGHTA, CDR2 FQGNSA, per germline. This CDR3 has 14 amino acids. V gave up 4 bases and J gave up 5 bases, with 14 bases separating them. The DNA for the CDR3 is TGTGCCAGCAGCTCCCCCTCAAGAGTGACTGAAGCTTTCTTT. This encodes CASSSPSRVTEAFF.

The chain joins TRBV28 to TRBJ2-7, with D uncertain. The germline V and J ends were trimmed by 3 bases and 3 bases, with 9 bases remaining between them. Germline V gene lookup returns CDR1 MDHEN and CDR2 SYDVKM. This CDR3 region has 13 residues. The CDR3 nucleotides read TGTGCCAGCAGTTTGCCAGTATTCTACGAGCAGTACTTC. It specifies CASSLPVFYEQYF.

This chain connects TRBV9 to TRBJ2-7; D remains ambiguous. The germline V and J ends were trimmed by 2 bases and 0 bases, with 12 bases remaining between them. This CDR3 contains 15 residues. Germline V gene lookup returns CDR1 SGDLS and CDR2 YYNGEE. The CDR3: CASSVAGTSSYEQYF. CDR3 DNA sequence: TGTGCCAGCAGCGTCGCCGGCACCAGCTCCTACGAGCAGTACTTC.

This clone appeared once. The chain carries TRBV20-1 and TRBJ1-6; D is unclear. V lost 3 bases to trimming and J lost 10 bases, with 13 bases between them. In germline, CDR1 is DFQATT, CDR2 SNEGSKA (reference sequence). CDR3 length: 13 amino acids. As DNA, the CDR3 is TGCAGTGCTAGTGGGAGGGCGGGCTCACCCCTCCACTTT. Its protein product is CSASGRAGSPLHF.

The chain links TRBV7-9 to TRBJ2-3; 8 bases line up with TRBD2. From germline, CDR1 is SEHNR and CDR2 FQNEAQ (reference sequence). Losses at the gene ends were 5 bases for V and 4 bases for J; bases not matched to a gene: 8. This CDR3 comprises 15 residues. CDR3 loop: CASSPSSGSSDTQYF. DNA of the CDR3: TGTGCCAGCAGCCCCTCCAGCGGGAGTTCAGATACGCAGTATTTT.

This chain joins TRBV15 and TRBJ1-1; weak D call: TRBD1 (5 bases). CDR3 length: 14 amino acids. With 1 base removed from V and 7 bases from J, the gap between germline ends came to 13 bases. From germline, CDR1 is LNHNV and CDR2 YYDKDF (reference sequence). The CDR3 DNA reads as TGTGCCACCAGCAGAGGCGGGGGATGGGATGAAGCTTTCTTT. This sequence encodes CATSRGGGWDEAFF.

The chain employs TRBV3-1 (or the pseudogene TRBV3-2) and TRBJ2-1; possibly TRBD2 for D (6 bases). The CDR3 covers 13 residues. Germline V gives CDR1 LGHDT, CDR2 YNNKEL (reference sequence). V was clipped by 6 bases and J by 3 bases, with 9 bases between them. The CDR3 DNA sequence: TGTGCCAGCAGGCGCGGGAACTACAATGAGCAGTTCTTC. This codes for CASRRGNYNEQFF.

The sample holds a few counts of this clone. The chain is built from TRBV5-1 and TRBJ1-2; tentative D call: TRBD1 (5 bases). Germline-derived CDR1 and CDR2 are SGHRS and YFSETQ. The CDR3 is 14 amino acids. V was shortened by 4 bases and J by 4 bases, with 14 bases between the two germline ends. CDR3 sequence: CASSQTTGAYGYTF. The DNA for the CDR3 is TGCGCCAGCAGCCAAACCACTGGGGCCTATGGCTACACCTTC.

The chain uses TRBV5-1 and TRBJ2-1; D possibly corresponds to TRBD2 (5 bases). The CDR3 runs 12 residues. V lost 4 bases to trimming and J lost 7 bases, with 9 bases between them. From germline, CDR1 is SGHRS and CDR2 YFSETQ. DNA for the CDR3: TGCGCCAGCAGCGTCCCGGGGAATGAGCAGTTCTTC. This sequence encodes CASSVPGNEQFF.

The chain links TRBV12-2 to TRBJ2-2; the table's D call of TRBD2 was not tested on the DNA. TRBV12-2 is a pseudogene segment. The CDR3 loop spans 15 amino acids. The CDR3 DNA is TGTGCAAGTCGCTTAGCACGGGAGGGTACCGGGGAGCTGTTTTTT. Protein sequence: CASRLAREGTGELFF.

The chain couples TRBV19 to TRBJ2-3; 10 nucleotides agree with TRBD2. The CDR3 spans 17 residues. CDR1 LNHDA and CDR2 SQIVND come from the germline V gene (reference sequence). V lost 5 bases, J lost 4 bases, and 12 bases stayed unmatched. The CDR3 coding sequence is TGTGCCAGTAGTCCCCGGCTAGCGGGAGCCTCGGCAGATACGCAGTATTTT. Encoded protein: CASSPRLAGASADTQYF.

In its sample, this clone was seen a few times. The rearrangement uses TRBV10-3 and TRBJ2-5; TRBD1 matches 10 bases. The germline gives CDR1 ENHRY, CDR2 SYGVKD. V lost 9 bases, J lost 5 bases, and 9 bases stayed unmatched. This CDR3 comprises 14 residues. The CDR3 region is CAISPGTGVETQYF. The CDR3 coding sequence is TGTGCCATTAGTCCCGGGACAGGGGTGGAGACCCAGTACTTC.

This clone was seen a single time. DNA of the CDR3: TGTGCCAGTAGTTTGGACGGGGTTAACACTGAAGCTTTCTTT. Residues: CASSLDGVNTEAFF. V is TRBV19 and J is TRBJ1-1; no clear D. Germline V gene data show CDR1 as LNHDA and CDR2 as SQIVND (reference sequence). Deletions cut 5 bases from V and 2 bases from J, with 12 bases between. This CDR3 is 14 amino acids long.

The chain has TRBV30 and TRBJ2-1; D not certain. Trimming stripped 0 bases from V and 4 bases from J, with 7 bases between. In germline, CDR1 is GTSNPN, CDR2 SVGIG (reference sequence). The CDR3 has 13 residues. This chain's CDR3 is CAWSVQAYNEQFF. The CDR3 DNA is TGTGCCTGGAGTGTACAAGCATACAATGAGCAGTTCTTC.

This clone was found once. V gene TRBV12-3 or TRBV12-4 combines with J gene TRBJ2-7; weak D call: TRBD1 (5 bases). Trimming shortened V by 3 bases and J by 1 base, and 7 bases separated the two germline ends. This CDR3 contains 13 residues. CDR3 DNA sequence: TGTGCCAGCAGTTTTAGGGGTTCCTACGAGCAGTACTTC. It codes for CASSFRGSYEQYF.

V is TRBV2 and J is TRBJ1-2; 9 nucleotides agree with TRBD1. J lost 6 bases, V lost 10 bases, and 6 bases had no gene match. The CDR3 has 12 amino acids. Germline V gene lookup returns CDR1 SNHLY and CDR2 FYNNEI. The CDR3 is CANSRDRDGYTF. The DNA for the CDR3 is TGTGCCAACTCCCGGGACAGGGATGGCTACACCTTC.

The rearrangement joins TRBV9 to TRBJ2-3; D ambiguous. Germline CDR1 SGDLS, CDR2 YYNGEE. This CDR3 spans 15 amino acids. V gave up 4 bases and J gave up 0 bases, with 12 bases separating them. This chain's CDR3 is CASSLGRISTDTQYF. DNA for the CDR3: TGTGCCAGCAGCTTAGGACGGATAAGCACAGATACGCAGTATTTT.

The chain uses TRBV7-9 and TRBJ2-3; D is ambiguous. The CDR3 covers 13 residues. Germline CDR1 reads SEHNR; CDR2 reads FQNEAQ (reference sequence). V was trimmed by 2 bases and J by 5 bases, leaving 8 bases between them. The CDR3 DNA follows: TGTGCCAGCAGCTTACTGCCGGGAGATACGCAGTATTTT. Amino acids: CASSLLPGDTQYF. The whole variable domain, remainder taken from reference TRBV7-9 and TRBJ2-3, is DTGVSQNPRHKITKRGQNVTFRCDPISEHNRLYWYRQTLGQGPEFLTYFQNEAQLEKSRLLSDRFSAERPKGSFSTLEIQRTEQGDSAMYLCASSLLPGDTQYFGPGTRLTVL.

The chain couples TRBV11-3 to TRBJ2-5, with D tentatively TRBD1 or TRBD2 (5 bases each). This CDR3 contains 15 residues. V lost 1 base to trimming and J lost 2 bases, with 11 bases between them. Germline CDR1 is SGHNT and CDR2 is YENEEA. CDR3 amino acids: CASSLGGSPQETQYF. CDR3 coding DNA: TGTGCCAGCAGCTTAGGGGGGTCCCCACAAGAGACCCAGTACTTC.